This T cell receptor (beta chain) comes out of a study of T cell responses to AZD1222 COVID-19 vaccine. Sequenced by immunoSEQ multiplex PCR; TCRdb stores in-frame clones only, minus some. The sample has around 130,000 clones; about 89% are singletons. This clone was counted between two and nine times. In germline, CDR1 is SGHVS, CDR2 FNYEAQ. There are 14 residues in the CDR3. Trimming shortened V by 1 base and J by 1 base, and 6 bases separated the two germline ends. The V call is TRBV7-6, the J call TRBJ2-3; D is perhaps TRBD1 (5 bases). Specimen: peripheral blood, collected on day 0 of AZD1222 vaccination. The receptor was isolated from an adult in good health. The CDR3 spells CASSLVGGTDTQYF. The CDR3 DNA reads TGTGCCAGCAGCTTAGTAGGGGGCACAGATACGCAGTATTTT.